This TCR beta chain was found in a study of blood T cell repertoires in COVID-19. Study details: Donors in Cohort 3 who had recovered were those with two negative PCRs, healthcare professional clearance, or resolution of their symptoms. T cells, B-cell-depleted T cells, or PBMCs supplied cDNA or gDNA.

Cohorts were based on clinical histories the participants reported. In the study's own analysis: Researchers report that nucleated cell counts were estimated from reference gene primer amplification. Measured with immunoSEQ multiplex PCR; TCRdb has only the in-frame clones, and not every one. From that table come the V and J calls and clone size; the DNA was used to work out D and trimming. Of fewer than 250,000 clones in the sample, approximately 90% were seen once. Sequencing was carried out using PBMCs or T cells enriched from blood (not recorded which). This clonotype originated in a woman aged 40 to 50 in a cohort exposed to, infected with or recovered from COVID-19 (not recorded which).

CDR3 sequence: CASSPLGGEAEAFF. Written as DNA, the CDR3 is TGTGCCAGCTCACCGTTGGGGGGGGAAGCTGAAGCTTTCTTT. This chain joins TRBV18 and TRBJ1-1, with D perhaps matching TRBD1 (5 bases). This CDR3 spans 14 amino acids. Per the germline V gene, CDR1 is KGHSH and CDR2 is LQKENI. Between the trimmed V and J ends, which lost 3 bases and 6 bases, there was a span of 14 bases.